Each of the 25 T cell receptor beta chains below was sequenced from the same sample in a study of T cells in Graves' hyperthyroidism and ophthalmopathy. Researchers amplified the TCR beta CDR3 regions from RNA transcripts. Primed by the HTBI set, a first-round RT-PCR was run on the TCR CDR3. TCRdb analysed the multiplex PCR reads with MiXCR anew, one entry per CDR3 protein. The repertoire includes 250,000 or so distinct CDR3 sequences, 13% to 15% of them detected once, and under 35% sits in the top ten. The sequencing input was blood. The origin of the receptors is a woman aged 45-59 years with Graves' hyperthyroidism that later progressed to Graves' ophthalmopathy.

In regard to this clonotype: Possible read error: a much larger clone is one base away. The gene calls are TRBV20-1 and TRBJ1-6; tentatively, D is TRBD1 (6 bases). Trimming pared 0 bases from V and 9 bases from J, leaving 18 bases between. In germline, CDR1 is DFQATT, CDR2 SNEGSKA (reference sequence). The CDR3 extends over 16 amino acids. CDR3: CSARDPRGRGLSPLHF. CDR3 nucleotide sequence: TGCAGTGCTAGAGACCCCCGGGGCAGGGGACTTTCACCCCTCCACTTT.

The V and J genes are TRBV28 and TRBJ2-7, with D possibly matching TRBD2 (5 bases). Germline CDR1 and CDR2: MDHEN and SYDVKM. The V end lost 3 bases, the J end lost 2 bases, and 14 bases lay between the germline ends. The CDR3 is 15 amino acids. The CDR3 region is CASSFAFRGTYEQYF. In nucleotides, the CDR3 is TGTGCCAGCAGTTTTGCTTTTCGGGGTACCTACGAGCAGTACTTC.

This clonotype has a handful of counts. The chain uses TRBV15 and TRBJ2-3, with D perhaps TRBD1 (6 bases). The CDR3 sequence is 14 residues long. Per germline, CDR1 LNHNV and CDR2 YYDKDF (reference sequence). V gave up 3 bases and J gave up 1 base, with 8 bases separating them. CDR3 residues: CATSSYRGTDTQYF. The CDR3 region has the DNA TGTGCCACCAGCAGTTACAGGGGCACAGATACGCAGTATTTT.

The J gene is TRBJ2-5, the V gene TRBV5-1; 7 bases align to TRBD2. The CDR3 is 14 residues long. Germline V gives CDR1 SGHRS, CDR2 YFSETQ. The ends lost 3 bases at V and 3 bases at J; junction bases unmatched: 5. In DNA, the CDR3 is TGCGCCAGCAGCTCCGGACTAGGTGAAGAGACCCAGTACTTC. It codes for CASSSGLGEETQYF.

The table lists this clonotype with many counts. V and J are TRBV11-2 and TRBJ2-5; TRBD2 is a possible D gene (5 bases). The ends were cut back, 5 bases at V and 4 bases at J, with 17 bases in the middle. The CDR3 has 15 amino acids. Germline CDR1 SGHAT, CDR2 FQNNGV. The CDR3 nucleotides read TGTGCCAGCAGCCGCTCACTAGGATTGGGAGAGACCCAGTACTTC. Its translation is CASSRSLGLGETQYF. Variable domain in full (rest from reference TRBV11-2 and TRBJ2-5): EAGVAQSPRYKIIEKRQSVAFWCNPISGHATLYWYQQILGQGPKLLIQFQNNGVVDDSQLPKDRFSAERLKGVDSTLKIQPAKLEDSAVYLCASSRSLGLGETQYFGPGTRLLVL.

The sample holds many counts of this clonotype. J is TRBJ2-7 and V is TRBV20-1; tentative D call: TRBD2 (7 bases). Per the germline V gene, CDR1 is DFQATT and CDR2 is SNEGSKA (reference sequence). The CDR3 spans 13 residues. Trimming stripped 3 bases from V and 0 bases from J, with 9 bases between. CDR3 bases: TGCAGTGCTAGGAGGGGGGGCTCCTACGAGCAGTACTTC. This encodes CSARRGGSYEQYF.

This clonotype was counted at least ten times. The chain joins TRBV20-1 to TRBJ2-7, with D uncertain. The V end was cut by 0 bases, the J end by 3 bases, with 0 bases between. Germline V gene lookup returns CDR1 DFQATT and CDR2 SNEGSKA (reference sequence). This CDR3 is 10 amino acids long. CDR3 DNA: TGCAGTGCTAGAGACTACGAGCAGTACTTC. Encoded protein: CSARDYEQYF.

The chain has TRBV6-2 or TRBV6-3 and TRBJ1-5; a weak D match, TRBD1 (5 bases). Trimming cost V 0 bases and J 0 bases, with 15 bases left between them. From germline, CDR1 is MNHEY and CDR2 SVGEGT. The CDR3 runs to 18 residues. The CDR3 protein is CASSYSRRTNRSNQPQHF. The CDR3 nucleotides read TGTGCCAGCAGTTACTCGAGAAGGACAAATCGTAGCAATCAGCCCCAGCATTTT.

There are many counts of this clonotype. The genes are TRBV5-8 and TRBJ2-3; D remains ambiguous. This CDR3 contains 13 residues. Germline V CDR1 and CDR2: SGHTS, YDEGEE. V lost 0 bases and J 3 bases, leaving 5 bases between the germline ends. CDR3 DNA sequence: TGTGCCAGCAGCTTGGAGAGGACAGATACGCAGTATTTT. Amino acids: CASSLERTDTQYF.

This clonotype was observed a handful of times. The V call is TRBV11-2, the J call TRBJ1-1; no definite D call. Germline assignment: CDR1 SGHAT and CDR2 FQNNGV. The CDR3 is 13 amino acids. V was cut by 8 bases and J by 3 bases, with 13 bases left in between. As DNA, the CDR3 is TGTGCCAGCCTTAACAAGATTTACACTGAAGCTTTCTTT. It specifies CASLNKIYTEAFF.

This clonotype was observed at least ten times. V is TRBV15 and J is TRBJ2-5; the match to TRBD1 covers 7 bases. The CDR3 has 16 residues. J gave up 5 bases and V 1 base, and 10 bases lay outside the gene matches. Germline V gene sequence: CDR1 LNHNV, CDR2 YYDKDF (reference sequence). DNA for the CDR3: TGTGCCACCAGCAGAGGAGGGGGCGCCCTGGGGGAGACCCAGTACTTC. Its translation: CATSRGGGALGETQYF.

This clonotype was observed a single time. The rearrangement links TRBV14 to TRBJ1-3; D is undetermined. Germline values: CDR1 SGHDN, CDR2 FVKESK. V lost 5 bases, J lost 4 bases, and 6 bases lay in between. The CDR3 is 12 residues long. Written as DNA, the CDR3 is TGTGCCAGCAGCGAACAGGGAAACACCATATATTTT. The encoded protein is CASSEQGNTIYF. The full variable domain, its missing parts supplied by reference TRBV14 and TRBJ1-3, is EAGVTQFPSHSVIEKGQTVTLRCDPISGHDNLYWYRRVMGKEIKFLLHFVKESKQDESGMPNNRFLAERTGGTYSTLKVQPAELEDSGVYFCASSEQGNTIYFGEGSWLTVV.

This clonotype showed up many times. The chain has TRBV12-3 or TRBV12-4 and TRBJ2-7, with a possible D match to TRBD2 (6 bases). Deletions cut 2 bases from V and 5 bases from J, with 22 bases between. This CDR3 contains 17 residues. The CDR3 DNA follows: TGTGCCAGCAGTTTAAGGAGGTTGGCTGCGCGGGGAAACGAGCAGTACTTC. Translation: CASSLRRLAARGNEQYF.

Remarks on this clonotype: This may stem from a read error, because a much larger clone lies one nucleotide away. V and J are TRBV6-1 and TRBJ1-6; TRBD1 aligns across 9 bases. Per the germline V gene, CDR1 is MNHNS and CDR2 is SASEGT. Unmatched junction bases numbered 0, after V lost 1 base and J lost 11 bases. CDR3 length: 13 residues. In DNA form, the CDR3 reads TGTGCCAGCAGTGAAGACAGGGGGCCACCCCTCCACTTT. Translating gives CASSEDRGPPLHF.

There are many counts of this clonotype. The CDR3 loop is CASSPQGQGRGEQFF. The CDR3 DNA reads TGTGCCAGCAGCCCCCAGGGACAGGGGAGGGGTGAGCAGTTCTTC. The rearrangement links TRBV7-3 to TRBJ2-1, with 10 bases that match TRBD1. CDR1 SGHTA and CDR2 FQGTGA come from the germline V gene. This CDR3 comprises 15 residues. With 5 bases clipped from V and 9 bases from J, the junction kept 10 bases outside the gene matches.

Many counts were recorded for this clonotype. The CDR3 coding sequence is TGTGCCAGCACAGACCGGACAGACTATGGCTACACCTTC. This codes for CASTDRTDYGYTF. The chain couples TRBV28 to TRBJ1-2, with D possibly TRBD1 on 6 matching bases. The CDR3 is 13 residues long. Germline V lookup: CDR1 MDHEN, CDR2 SYDVKM. V was clipped by 7 bases and J by 3 bases, with 12 bases between them.

This clonotype has ten or more counts. V gene TRBV14 combines with J gene TRBJ2-7; 11 bases map to TRBD2. From germline, CDR1 is SGHDN and CDR2 FVKESK. V shed 0 bases and J 0 bases; nucleotides not matched to a gene: 7. The CDR3 extends over 18 amino acids. CDR3: CASSQEGPSGRTSYEQYF. In DNA, the CDR3 is TGTGCCAGCAGCCAAGAAGGCCCTAGCGGGAGGACCTCCTACGAGCAGTACTTC.

Comment on this clonotype: A much larger clone lies a single base off, so this may be a read error. The chain couples TRBV12-3 or TRBV12-4 to TRBJ1-3, with D possibly matching TRBD1 (5 bases). CDR3 length equals 15 residues. CDR3 protein: CASSLGPSSGNTIHF. The CDR3 DNA reads TGTGCCAGCAGTTTGGGGCCTAGCTCTGGAAACACCATACATTTT.

In its sample, this clonotype was seen many times. V and J are TRBV20-1 and TRBJ2-3; D call uncertain. Germline CDR1 DFQATT, CDR2 SNEGSKA (reference sequence). The CDR3 spans 10 residues. The ends were cut back, 6 bases at V and 6 bases at J, with 7 bases in the middle. This chain's CDR3 is CSAQTDTQYF. The DNA of the CDR3 is TGCAGTGCCCAGACGGATACGCAGTATTTT.

This clonotype was seen at least ten times. CDR3 residues: CASSLSGSDTQYF. The CDR3 DNA is TGTGCCAGCAGTTTATCAGGGTCAGATACGCAGTATTTT. V gene TRBV27 combines with J gene TRBJ2-3; no reliable D call. V was pared by 0 bases and J by 4 bases, with 5 bases between. This CDR3 has 13 amino acids. Germline V gives CDR1 MNHEY, CDR2 SMNVEV (reference sequence).

This clonotype was seen a handful of times. The rearrangement joins TRBV9 to TRBJ2-1; possibly TRBD1 for D (5 bases). Trimming stripped 3 bases from V and 0 bases from J, with 13 bases between. CDR3 length: 16 amino acids. Germline V gene sequence: CDR1 SGDLS, CDR2 YYNGEE. CDR3 residues: CASSGRLDSSYNEQFF. Here the CDR3 DNA reads TGTGCCAGCAGCGGGAGACTCGACAGCTCCTACAATGAGCAGTTCTTC.

The table lists this clonotype with many counts. The chain couples TRBV3-1 to TRBJ2-7, with 9 positions matching TRBD2. Trimming removed 4 bases from V and 4 bases from J; junction bases left unmatched: 8. This CDR3 contains 15 residues. The germline gives CDR1 LGHDT, CDR2 YNNKEL (reference sequence). CDR3 protein: CASSPIAGGSYEQYF. In DNA form, the CDR3 reads TGTGCCAGCAGCCCGATCGCGGGAGGGTCGTACGAGCAGTACTTC.

The sample holds many counts of this clonotype. The CDR3 protein is CASSSDSTIYEQYF. The CDR3 coding sequence is TGTGCCAGCAGCTCGGACAGCACCATTTACGAGCAGTACTTC. This chain links TRBV7-8 with TRBJ2-7; perhaps TRBD1 as D (6 bases). This CDR3 is built from 14 residues. Trimming cost V 4 bases and J 4 bases, with 14 bases left between them. Germline CDR1 reads SGHVS; CDR2 reads FQNEAQ.

In its sample, this clonotype was seen many times. The chain links TRBV28 to TRBJ2-1; perhaps D is TRBD1 or TRBD2 (5 bases each). V shed 8 bases and J shed 5 bases, with 22 bases lying between them. The germline V gene encodes CDR1 MDHEN and CDR2 SYDVKM. The CDR3 loop spans 16 amino acids. CDR3 loop: CASWGRRPDQNNEQFF. CDR3 in DNA: TGTGCCAGCTGGGGGAGAAGGCCCGATCAAAACAATGAGCAGTTCTTC. Full variable domain (remainder filled in from reference TRBV28 and TRBJ2-1): DVKVTQSSRYLVKRTGEKVFLECVQDMDHENMFWYRQDPGLGLRLIYFSYDVKMKEKGDIPEGYSVSREKKERFSLILESASTNQTSMYLCASWGRRPDQNNEQFFGPGTRLTVL.

The gene calls are TRBV11-2 and TRBJ2-1, with D possibly TRBD1 on 5 matching bases. CDR3 length: 15 amino acids. V lost 3 bases and J 5 bases, leaving 14 bases between the germline ends. CDR1 is SGHAT and CDR2 is FQNNGV in the germline V gene. Here the CDR3 DNA reads TGTGCCAGCAGCTTGAGTCAGGGCGCAAACAATGAGCAGTTCTTC. Its translation: CASSLSQGANNEQFF.